The 30 T cell receptor beta chains below were found in one sample sequenced in a study of OX40 agonist ivuxolimab in advanced cancers. Here immunoSEQ multiplex PCR was the method, and the copy in TCRdb shows in-frame clones only, minus some. Altogether fewer than 30,000 clones are present, 75% to 85% being singletons, with the ten largest covering approximately 8.5%. The specimen was CD4+ or CD8+ T cells sorted from blood, collected in a trial of the OX40 agonist ivuxolimab. These TCRs come from an adult with an advanced solid tumor such as melanoma, head and neck, liver or kidney cancer.

This sequence joins TRBV7-8 and TRBJ2-5; 13 positions match TRBD2. The trim removed 5 bases at V and 5 bases at J, leaving 14 bases unmatched. Germline assignment: CDR1 SGHVS and CDR2 FQNEAQ. This CDR3 is built from 18 residues. The CDR3 protein is CASSVKLAGGPKEETQYF. The CDR3 region has the DNA TGTGCCAGCAGCGTCAAACTAGCGGGGGGGCCGAAGGAGGAGACCCAGTACTTC.

The CDR3 DNA is TGTGCCAGCAGCTCCGACTATGTGTCCTACAATGAGCAGTTCTTC. Protein product: CASSSDYVSYNEQFF. The V and J genes are TRBV9 and TRBJ2-1; D may be TRBD2 (5 bases). Trimming pared 4 bases from V and 1 base from J, leaving 12 bases between. The CDR3 has 15 amino acids. CDR1 and CDR2 from the germline V gene are SGDLS and YYNGEE.

This chain links TRBV4-1 with TRBJ2-3, with TRBD2 matching 9 bases. This CDR3 region has 16 residues. The germline V gene has CDR1 MGHRA and CDR2 YSYEKL. Trimming at V came to 1 base and at J to 2 bases, leaving 4 bases not matched to a gene. The CDR3 is CASSQGLAGTTDTQYF. CDR3 sequence (DNA): TGCGCCAGCAGCCAAGGGCTAGCGGGGACCACAGATACGCAGTATTTT.

On this clone: The junction departs from the called germline gene at one end, perhaps through a read error. This sample includes further DNA sequences coding for the same CDR3. The chain recombines TRBV7-9 with TRBJ1-2; D gene ambiguous. The CDR3 loop spans 12 amino acids. Per germline, CDR1 SEHNR and CDR2 FQNEAQ (reference sequence). Here the CDR3 reads CASSSSGNGYTF. The DNA for the CDR3 is TGTGCCAGCAGCTCCTCGGGCAATGGCTACACCTTT.

The J gene is TRBJ2-7, the V gene TRBV6-5; 7 bases fit TRBD1. V was pared by 6 bases and J by 7 bases, with 12 bases of the junction left unmatched. The CDR3 contains 14 residues. The germline V gene encodes CDR1 MNHEY and CDR2 SVGAGI. DNA for the CDR3: TGTGCCAGCAGCCAAGGGACAGCCCCTGAAGAGCAGTACTTC. This codes for CASSQGTAPEEQYF.

This clone has only a few counts. V is TRBV2 and J is TRBJ1-1; D remains unclear. The CDR3 contains 12 residues. CDR1 and CDR2 from the germline V gene are SNHLY and FYNNEI. Trimming removed 4 bases at V and 4 bases at J, with 7 bases between. The CDR3 nucleotides read TGTGCCAGCAGTGCATGGTCCACTGAAGCTTTCTTT. This translates into CASSAWSTEAFF.

This chain uses TRBV29-1 with TRBJ2-7; D remains ambiguous. Germline V gene lookup returns CDR1 SQVTM and CDR2 ANQGSEA. Trimming cost V 4 bases and J 0 bases, with 22 bases left between them. The CDR3 consists of 17 residues. The chain's CDR3 is CSVVTLAKPHDSYEQYF. CDR3 DNA sequence: TGCAGCGTTGTGACACTGGCGAAGCCTCACGACTCCTACGAGCAGTACTTC.

This clone was observed once. J is TRBJ2-1 and V is TRBV29-1, with a tentative D call TRBD2 (8 bases). V lost 0 bases to trimming and J lost 7 bases, with 16 bases between them. Germline CDR1 and CDR2: SQVTM and ANQGSEA. The CDR3 contains 15 residues. CDR3 sequence (DNA): TGCAGCGTTGAAGATCGGGAGGGGGCAAGGAATGAGCAGTTCTTC. Amino acid sequence: CSVEDREGARNEQFF.

The rearrangement joins TRBV13 to TRBJ2-5; D is ambiguous. Trimming pared 1 base from V and 5 bases from J, leaving 11 bases between. Germline assignment: CDR1 PRHDT and CDR2 FYEKMQ (reference sequence). CDR3 length equals 14 residues. The CDR3 DNA sequence: TGTGCCAGCAGCTTAGAAACACCTAGGGAGACCCAGTACTTC. It specifies CASSLETPRETQYF.

This clone is categorized as medium-sized (0.01 to 0.1%). The chain links TRBV5-4 to TRBJ2-7; D unresolved. Germline lookup yields CDR1 SGHNT and CDR2 YYREEE (reference sequence). The V gene lost 4 bases and the J gene lost 0 bases, with 11 bases spanning the gap. The CDR3 length is 14 residues. The CDR3 region is CASSPKTSSYEQYF. CDR3 DNA: TGTGCCAGCAGCCCTAAAACCAGCTCCTACGAGCAGTACTTC.

The rearrangement links TRBV27 to TRBJ2-2; TRBD1 matches at 8 bases. This CDR3 comprises 16 residues. The junction had 4 bases not matched to a gene; V was cut back by 4 bases and J by 0 bases. Germline V gene sequence: CDR1 MNHEY, CDR2 SMNVEV (reference sequence). CDR3 region: CASSSDRVANTGELFF. The CDR3, as DNA: TGTGCCAGCAGTTCGGACAGGGTGGCGAACACCGGGGAGCTGTTTTTT.

The V call is TRBV7-9, the J call TRBJ2-5; 11 nucleotides line up with TRBD1. Losses at the gene ends were 4 bases for V and 4 bases for J; bases not matched to a gene: 8. CDR1 and CDR2 from the germline V gene are SEHNR and FQNEAQ (reference sequence). The CDR3 is made up of 16 amino acids. In nucleotides, the CDR3 is TGTGCCAGCAGCTCCGGGACAGGGGGGTCAGGAGAGACCCAGTACTTC. The encoded protein is CASSSGTGGSGETQYF. Full variable domain (remainder filled in from reference TRBV7-9 and TRBJ2-5): DTGVSQNPRHKITKRGQNVTFRCDPISEHNRLYWYRQTLGQGPEFLTYFQNEAQLEKSRLLSDRFSAERPKGSFSTLEIQRTEQGDSAMYLCASSSGTGGSGETQYFGPGTRLLVL.

V gene TRBV7-9 combines with J gene TRBJ2-7; the D gene is possibly TRBD1 (5 bases). CDR3 length equals 13 residues. CDR1 is SEHNR and CDR2 is FQNEAQ in the germline V gene (reference sequence). V lost 2 bases and J 6 bases, leaving 11 bases between the germline ends. The CDR3 sequence: CASSLNQGGEQYF. CDR3 nucleotide sequence: TGTGCCAGCAGCTTAAACCAGGGTGGCGAGCAGTACTTC.

This clone has only one observation. The DNA is omitted, as the CDR3 cannot be located on it reliably, and the CDR3 follows TCRdb's listing. This CDR3 reads CASSPTFGAYEQYF. This chain joins TRBV11-2 and TRBJ2-7; TRBD2 was called by the table and not checked on the DNA. The CDR3 has 14 amino acids, counting both end residues. The V gene's germline CDR1 is SGHAT and CDR2 FQNNGV.

The chain links TRBV13 to TRBJ2-7; 12 bases fit TRBD2. The CDR3 contains 18 residues. The junction had 13 bases not matched to a gene; V was cut back by 4 bases and J by 3 bases. Germline CDR1 and CDR2: PRHDT and FYEKMQ (reference sequence). CDR3 protein: CASSSRTSGTISLYEQYF. The CDR3 nucleotides read TGTGCCAGCAGCTCCCGGACTAGCGGGACGATAAGCCTCTACGAGCAGTACTTC. The whole variable domain, filled in from reference TRBV13 and TRBJ2-7, reads AAGVIQSPRHLIKEKRETATLKCYPIPRHDTVYWYQQGPGQDPQFLISFYEKMQSDKGSIPDRFSAQQFSDYHSELNMSSLELGDSALYFCASSSRTSGTISLYEQYFGPGTRLTVT.

The chain is built from TRBV9 and TRBJ2-5, with D perhaps assigned TRBD1 or TRBD2 (5 bases each). Germline loops: CDR1 SGDLS, CDR2 YYNGEE. The V end was cut by 4 bases, the J end by 1 base, with 20 bases between. The CDR3 covers 17 residues. CDR3 coding DNA: TGTGCCAGCAGCTCGGGACCTAACATGGTCTTCCAAGAGACCCAGTACTTC. Amino acids: CASSSGPNMVFQETQYF.

The chain is built from TRBV6-5 and TRBJ2-1; D gene uncertain. This CDR3 has 16 amino acids. Trimming took off 2 bases at V and 0 bases at J, with 11 bases between the two ends. The germline V gene has CDR1 MNHEY and CDR2 SVGAGI. The CDR3 here is CASSYESGGSYNEQFF. As DNA, the CDR3 is TGTGCCAGCAGTTACGAAAGTGGTGGCTCCTACAATGAGCAGTTCTTC.

The V call is TRBV2, the J call TRBJ2-1; 11 bases are shared with TRBD1. Germline values: CDR1 SNHLY, CDR2 FYNNEI. Unmatched junction bases numbered 8, after V lost 5 bases and J lost 8 bases. The CDR3 runs to 15 residues. CDR3 loop: CASSRTGGPWDEQFF. The CDR3 DNA reads as TGTGCCAGCAGTAGGACAGGGGGCCCTTGGGATGAGCAGTTCTTC.

The gene calls are TRBV19 and TRBJ1-1, with D possibly matching TRBD1 (5 bases). V was pared by 6 bases and J by 1 base, with 12 bases between. This CDR3 spans 14 amino acids. Germline-derived CDR1 and CDR2 are LNHDA and SQIVND (reference sequence). This CDR3 reads CASSRQTTNTEAFF. The CDR3 nucleotides are TGTGCCAGTAGCAGACAGACAACGAACACTGAAGCTTTCTTT. Looking up the rest from reference TRBV19 and TRBJ1-1 gives the full variable domain: DGGITQSPKYLFRKEGQNVTLSCEQNLNHDAMYWYRQDPGQGLRLIYYSQIVNDFQKGDIAEGYSVSREKKESFPLTVTSAQKNPTAFYLCASSRQTTNTEAFFGQGTRLTVV.

Worth noting for this clone: This may come from a read error, since a much larger clone is one base off. The chain joins TRBV7-6 to TRBJ1-1; D is unresolved. The CDR3 has 13 residues. In germline, CDR1 is SGHVS, CDR2 FNYEAQ. Trimming took 1 base from V and 1 from J, leaving 4 bases between them. CDR3 DNA: TGTGCCAGCAGCTTAGGGCGGAACACTGAAGCTTTCTTT. Translation gives CASSLGRNTEAFF.

The gene calls are TRBV6-1 and TRBJ2-3; D is possibly TRBD2 (6 bases). Germline V gene sequence: CDR1 MNHNS, CDR2 SASEGT. This CDR3 region has 16 residues. Trimming stripped 4 bases from V and 2 bases from J, with 16 bases between. DNA of the CDR3: TGTGCCAGCAGTGGGGACTGGCGACGAATCACAGATACGCAGTATTTT. Its translation: CASSGDWRRITDTQYF.

This clone was counted a single time. The chain employs TRBV9 and TRBJ2-2; 8 nucleotides match TRBD2. Germline V gene lookup returns CDR1 SGDLS and CDR2 YYNGEE. The CDR3 runs 13 residues. In DNA, the CDR3 is TGTGCGAGCGGGGGTCTCGTGGCCGGGGAGCTGTTTTTT. Encoded protein: CASGGLVAGELFF.

This chain uses TRBV7-9 with TRBJ2-1, with 7 bases fitting TRBD1. V was clipped by 5 bases and J by 4 bases; unmatched bases: 11. Germline V gene lookup returns CDR1 SEHNR and CDR2 FQNEAQ (reference sequence). CDR3 length: 16 amino acids. The CDR3 nucleotides are TGTGCCAGCAGCGGGGCTCCGGGACAGTTATACAATGAGCAGTTCTTC. Translating it yields CASSGAPGQLYNEQFF.

The chain combines TRBV7-9 with TRBJ2-1, with 8 positions matching TRBD1. CDR1 is SEHNR and CDR2 is FQNEAQ in the germline V gene (reference sequence). This CDR3 region has 15 residues. Germline trimming cut 7 bases from V and 7 bases from J; bases unmatched to any gene: 12. The CDR3 region has the DNA TGTGCCAGCACCGAGTCGGGACAGGCTGAGAATGAGCAGTTCTTC. The encoded protein is CASTESGQAENEQFF.

The chain carries TRBV27 and TRBJ2-4, with D unclear. This CDR3 has 16 amino acids. Trimming took 4 bases from V and 0 from J, leaving 13 bases between them. Per germline, CDR1 MNHEY and CDR2 SMNVEV (reference sequence). The CDR3 DNA reads TGTGCCAGCAGTTCTCCCTATGCCCTAGCCAAAAACATTCAGTACTTC. This sequence encodes CASSSPYALAKNIQYF.

This chain uses TRBV12-5 with TRBJ2-7; D unresolved. Germline loops: CDR1 LGHNT, CDR2 FRNRAP. There are 13 residues in the CDR3. V lost 1 base, J lost 3 bases, and 7 bases lay in between. The CDR3, as DNA: TGTGCTAGTGGTTTGGGACCGGACTACGAGCAGTACTTC. Its protein product is CASGLGPDYEQYF.

The chain couples TRBV27 to TRBJ1-5; TRBD1 agrees at 9 bases. Trimming removed 4 bases from V and 6 bases from J; junction bases left unmatched: 13. Germline CDR1 reads MNHEY; CDR2 reads SMNVEV (reference sequence). The CDR3 is 17 residues long. The CDR3 loop is CASSSLHSDRGSQPQHF. CDR3 bases: TGTGCCAGCAGTTCCCTCCACTCCGACAGGGGGAGTCAGCCCCAGCATTTT.

The chain combines TRBV7-8 with TRBJ2-7; D not resolved. CDR1 is SGHVS, CDR2 FQNEAQ, per germline. Trimming pared 3 bases from V and 4 bases from J, leaving 13 bases between. This CDR3 spans 14 amino acids. CDR3 region: CASSFDPPGYEQYF. CDR3 coding DNA: TGTGCCAGCAGCTTTGACCCACCTGGGTACGAGCAGTACTTC.

The chain combines TRBV6-5 with TRBJ1-1; D not resolved. The CDR3 length is 12 residues. V dropped 4 bases and J dropped 5 bases, with 8 bases sitting between them. The germline V gene has CDR1 MNHEY and CDR2 SVGAGI. The CDR3 region is CASSSGKTEAFF. The CDR3, as DNA: TGTGCCAGCAGTTCCGGGAAGACTGAAGCTTTCTTT.

This clone was recorded once. The V and J genes are TRBV6-5 and TRBJ2-1; no definite D call. Per the germline V gene, CDR1 is MNHEY and CDR2 is SVGAGI. V lost 3 bases, J lost 8 bases, and 8 bases lay in between. The CDR3 covers 12 residues. The CDR3 reads CASSYIWDEQFF. The CDR3, as DNA: TGTGCCAGCAGTTATATCTGGGATGAGCAGTTCTTC.